The subject of this entry is one TCR beta chain. CDR1 is KGHDR and CDR2 is SFDVKD in the germline V gene. Trimming took off 3 bases at V and 0 bases at J, with 11 bases between the two ends. The CDR3 is 16 residues long. This sample stems from a study of blood T cell repertoires in COVID-19. TCRdb's table, derived via immunoSEQ multiplex PCR, lists solely in-frame clones and lacks some. The table includes under 50,000 clones, more than 75% detected once. The chain links TRBV24-1 to TRBJ1-5, with D tentatively TRBD1 (6 bases). The clonotype was recovered from a man aged 70-80 years with active COVID-19. Sample: peripheral blood. The CDR3 reads CATSDGQYRSNQPQHF. The CDR3 DNA follows: TGTGCCACCAGTGATGGACAGTACCGTAGCAATCAGCCCCAGCATTTT.